This T cell receptor (beta chain) was found in a study of T-cell memory formation after mild COVID-19. Across the whole study: The study found TCR clusters largely donor specific.

This clonotype occurred a few times. Its antigen remains unknown. TCRdb recomputed calls from the 5' RACE reads with MiXCR, one row per CDR3 protein. This table has about 90,000 distinct CDR3 sequences, over 12% appearing once. Germline loops: CDR1 SGHNT, CDR2 YYREEE (reference sequence). Trimming took off 6 bases at V and 11 bases at J, with 19 bases between the two ends. The CDR3 sequence is 13 residues long. Whole-study results and caveats: Clones which contracted sat mainly in CM and EM if CD4+, and in EMRA if CD8+. SARS-CoV-2 specificity was not confirmed for second-wave clones peaking on day 37.

This sequence joins TRBV5-4 and TRBJ2-3, with D possibly called TRBD1 or TRBD2 (6 bases each). The specimen sequenced was PBMCs or a T cell subset sorted from them (not recorded which). The TCR sequence derives from a man younger than 35 who had mild COVID-19 (a few samples of this study predate the infection). Cell type and time point are not known. CDR3 nucleotide sequence: TGTGCCAGCACCCAAGATCTGGGGGGCTTGCAGTATTTT. Translating it yields CASTQDLGGLQYF. Together with reference TRBV5-4 and TRBJ2-3, the CDR3 gives the full variable domain: ETGVTQSPTHLIKTRGQQVTLRCSSQSGHNTVSWYQQALGQGPQFIFQYYREEENGRGNFPPRFSGLQFPNYSSELNVNALELDDSALYLCASTQDLGGLQYFGPGTRLTVL.